A selection of T cell receptor beta chains follows, all from one sample in a study of blood T cell repertoires in COVID-19. The method was immunoSEQ multiplex PCR; TCRdb's version includes in-frame clones alone and lacks a portion of them. The sample has about 310,000 clones; 70% to 90% are singletons. The sample consisted of PBMCs or T cells enriched from blood (not recorded which). The receptors stem from a man younger than 40 who had recovered from COVID-19. Both conserved end residues are trimmed from each CDR3.

j_gene: TRBJ1-1; v_gene: TRBV5-4; CDR3aa: ASSFSEWVNTEAF
j_gene: TRBJ1-2; v_gene: TRBV7-3; CDR3aa: ASSSRGNYGYT
j_gene: TRBJ1-6; v_gene: TRBV30; CDR3aa: AWSANRGVTLH
j_gene: TRBJ2-6; v_gene: TRBV19; CDR3aa: ASRAGAGANVLT
j_gene: TRBJ2-6; v_gene: TRBV6-1; CDR3aa: ASSEGDRVTGANVLT
j_gene: TRBJ2-1; v_gene: TRBV7-2; CDR3aa: ASSWAVAGGTYNEQF
j_gene: TRBJ2-1; v_gene: TRBV30; CDR3aa: AWSGWSSYNEQF
j_gene: TRBJ1-1; v_gene: TRBV18; CDR3aa: ASSPGQGGTEAF
j_gene: TRBJ1-3; v_gene: TRBV7-9; CDR3aa: ASSLGSTTGRRNTIY
j_gene: TRBJ2-3; v_gene: TRBV12-3/TRBV12-4; CDR3aa: ASSLRGDTQY
j_gene: TRBJ2-1; v_gene: TRBV4-3; CDR3aa: ASSQAPASYGNEQF
j_gene: TRBJ1-1; v_gene: TRBV6-5; CDR3aa: ASSWTENTEAF
j_gene: TRBJ1-4; v_gene: TRBV5-4; CDR3aa: ASSWDRGSEKLF
j_gene: TRBJ2-5; v_gene: TRBV19; CDR3aa: ASSNWKGQWETQY
j_gene: TRBJ1-1; v_gene: TRBV5-1; CDR3aa: ASSPGQVGTEAF
j_gene: TRBJ1-2; v_gene: TRBV7-3; CDR3aa: ASSRWGDRLGGYT
j_gene: TRBJ1-4; v_gene: TRBV11-2; CDR3aa: ASSPDRSATNEKLF
j_gene: TRBJ1-1; v_gene: TRBV7-8; CDR3aa: ASSLVSTGDAAF
j_gene: TRBJ2-4; v_gene: TRBV20-1; CDR3aa: SASRGLENIQY
j_gene: TRBJ2-4; v_gene: TRBV7-2; CDR3aa: ASNRGLGNIQY
j_gene: TRBJ1-3; v_gene: TRBV5-6; CDR3aa: ASSLRLQTTFQGRTTIY
j_gene: TRBJ2-2; v_gene: TRBV5-6; CDR3aa: ASSLDRRSNTGELF
j_gene: TRBJ1-1; v_gene: TRBV30; CDR3aa: AWSPAGGTEAF
j_gene: TRBJ2-5; v_gene: TRBV5-1; CDR3aa: ASSSSGGKETQY
j_gene: TRBJ2-2; v_gene: TRBV19; CDR3aa: ASSILPGAGELF
j_gene: TRBJ1-2; v_gene: TRBV20-1; CDR3aa: SASPGGGYT
j_gene: TRBJ1-2; v_gene: TRBV30; CDR3aa: AWRGVLMHNYGYT
j_gene: TRBJ2-3; v_gene: TRBV24-1; CDR3aa: ATSDHRQGRDTQY
j_gene: TRBJ1-2; v_gene: TRBV6-2/TRBV6-3; CDR3aa: ASSRTYRSRVDGYT
j_gene: TRBJ1-3; v_gene: TRBV30; CDR3aa: AWSVLGGLYSGNTIY
j_gene: TRBJ2-1; v_gene: TRBV29-1; CDR3aa: SVRRHSGYNEQF
j_gene: TRBJ2-1; v_gene: TRBV13; CDR3aa: ASSLGGSNEQF